The 4 T cell receptor beta chains reported below all come from one sample, sequenced in a study of a mutant IDH1 vaccine in newly diagnosed glioma. No antigen is known for these receptors. Documented time point: week 5, during vaccination. Doses of 300 ug of mutant IDH1 20-mer peptide were given with topical imiquimod. Profiling relied on immunoSEQ multiplex PCR, and the TCRdb table lists in-frame clones only, not all of them. The sample carries roughly 62,000 clones, about 80% recorded once. The material sequenced was PBMCs, taken from a glioma patient whose treatment included an IDH1 peptide vaccine. These receptors were collected from a woman in her forties or fifties with glioma.

This chain connects TRBV5-4 to TRBJ2-7; 8 bases match TRBD1. Trimming removed 5 bases from V and 3 bases from J; junction bases left unmatched: 16. The CDR3 totals 17 residues. CDR1 is SGHNT, CDR2 YYREEE, per germline (reference sequence). The CDR3 reads CASSFGQGPQNLYEQYF. The CDR3 DNA reads TGTGCCAGCAGTTTCGGACAGGGCCCCCAGAACCTCTACGAGCAGTACTTC.

This chain joins TRBV18 and TRBJ2-7; D is possibly TRBD2 (5 bases). The germline V and J ends were trimmed by 3 bases and 0 bases, with 18 bases remaining between them. Germline V lookup: CDR1 KGHSH, CDR2 LQKENI. This CDR3 has 17 amino acids. CDR3 sequence (DNA): TGTGCCAGCTCACCCGCGAGGGCCGGGGAGAGCTCCTACGAGCAGTACTTC. Amino acids: CASSPARAGESSYEQYF. The variable domain in full, with the rest retrieved from reference TRBV18 and TRBJ2-7, is NAGVMQNPRHLVRRRGQEARLRCSPMKGHSHVYWYRQLPEEGLKFMVYLQKENIIDESGMPKERFSAEFPKEGPSILRIQQVVRGDSAAYFCASSPARAGESSYEQYFGPGTRLTVT.

The V call is TRBV5-1, the J call TRBJ2-5; tentatively, D is TRBD1 or TRBD2 (5 bases each). This CDR3 has 13 amino acids. The germline gives CDR1 SGHRS, CDR2 YFSETQ. Trimming left V 4 bases short and J 5 bases short, with 12 bases between. CDR3 region: CASSNQGEETQYF. The CDR3 DNA sequence: TGCGCCAGCAGCAATCAGGGAGAGGAGACCCAGTACTTC.

This chain uses TRBV5-1 with TRBJ2-7; TRBD1 might be the D (6 bases). This CDR3 spans 14 amino acids. The ends were cut back, 3 bases at V and 5 bases at J, with 15 bases in the middle. Per the germline V gene, CDR1 is SGHRS and CDR2 is YFSETQ. DNA for the CDR3: TGCGCCAGCAGCTCCAACAGGGATCGCCACGAGCAGTACTTC. Protein: CASSSNRDRHEQYF.